This T cell receptor (beta chain) was documented in a study of blood T cell repertoires in COVID-19. Study-wide context: Samples representing acute and convalescent COVID-19 were sourced from the United States, Italy and Spain. PBMCs, B-cell-depleted T cells, or T cells were the source of the cDNA or gDNA that made up the material.

Original processing methods: Amplifying reference gene primers gave estimates of nucleated cell counts. Produced via immunoSEQ multiplex PCR; TCRdb's table is partial and in-frame only. V and J calls and clone size are copied from that table; D and trimming were computed from the DNA. The repertoire holds 270,000 or so clones, with around nine tenths as singletons. V trimming: 4 bases; J trimming: 2 bases; junction bases outside the gene matches: 8. The CDR3 has 15 residues. From germline, CDR1 is SGHRS and CDR2 YFSETQ. The specimen was peripheral blood. This chain connects TRBV5-1 to TRBJ1-1, with 7 bases aligning to TRBD1. The clonotype comes from a woman aged 40 to 50 who had recovered from COVID-19. The CDR3, as DNA: TGCGCCAGCAGCCCCCAACAGGGGCCAAACACTGAAGCTTTCTTT. Translating gives CASSPQQGPNTEAFF.